The T cell receptor beta chain described here comes from a study of shared clonotypes between healthy human individuals. CD45RO-negative cells were positively selected for CCR7, leaving out terminally differentiated effector memory CD45RA+ cells. The method was immunoSEQ multiplex PCR; TCRdb's version includes in-frame clones alone and lacks a portion of them. The table has millions of clones, just over 90% seen once. Looked up from germline, CDR1 is LGHNA and CDR2 is YSLEER. The CDR3 extends over 16 amino acids. Trimming stripped 1 base from V and 0 bases from J, with 13 bases between. Sequenced sample: naive CD8+ T cells from PBMCs. This TCR came from a man aged 18-30 years in good health. Some clones in this sample may be carry-over from other donors' samples. The chain uses TRBV4-3 and TRBJ2-7, with a weak D call TRBD2 (6 bases). CDR3 protein: CASSQVFGGFSYEQYF. Here the CDR3 DNA reads TGCGCCAGCAGCCAAGTTTTCGGAGGGTTCTCCTACGAGCAGTACTTC.